This TCR beta chain was sequenced for a study of neurological immune-mediated disorders. The overall study: The multiple sclerosis group of roughly 35 included roughly 31 relapsing-remitting and 3 secondary progressive patients.

The unsorted libraries were prepared from 2 million PBMCs (stored at -80 C). This clonotype was found many times. CDR3 size: 12 residues. Trimming cost V 7 bases and J 9 bases, with 13 bases left between them. Over 200 million TCR-beta sequences, together covering 15-18 subjects, were produced by every individual sequencing run that was carried out. One entry per CDR3 protein results from TCRdb running MiXCR on the 5' RACE reads. The table shows 85,000 to 90,000 distinct CDR3 sequences, with approximately 4% occurring only once. This clonotype was sampled from a woman aged 45-59 years with multiple sclerosis. This chain joins TRBV12-3 or TRBV12-4 and TRBJ1-5; D ambiguous. Specimen: PBMCs. The CDR3 DNA reads as TGTGCCAGCACCTGGAATCGAGGGCCCCAGCATTTT. Translating gives CASTWNRGPQHF.